This T cell receptor (beta chain) was captured by sequencing in a study of blood T cells in healthy people across ages. General study points: Diversity was higher, and naive CD4+ cells more numerous, in long-lived donors than in aged donors. Strong correlation existed between TCR beta diversity and naive T cell percentage.

The CDR3 covers 12 residues. The V gene lost 1 base and the J gene lost 4 bases, with 4 bases spanning the gap. Germline CDR1 and CDR2: SNHLY and FYNNEI. Primed by a sample-barcoded 5' primer and a J-beta primer mix, a second PCR proceeded for about 6 to 12 cycles. From the 5' RACE reads, TCRdb called clonotypes with MiXCR, one entry per CDR3 protein. The repertoire holds roughly 1.4 million distinct CDR3 sequences, with approximately 63% as singletons. This clonotype appeared a few times. What it binds is not known. The origin of this receptor is a man younger than 35 in good health. Sequenced: blood. This rearrangement joins TRBV2 to TRBJ1-2; D ambiguous. The CDR3 here is CASSEEGYGYTF. The CDR3 region has the DNA TGTGCCAGCAGTGAAGAAGGCTATGGCTACACCTTC. Filled out from reference TRBV2 and TRBJ1-2, the complete variable domain reads EPEVTQTPSHQVTQMGQEVILRCVPISNHLYFYWYRQILGQKVEFLVSFYNNEISEKSEIFDDQFSVERPDGSNFTLKIRSTKLEDSAMYFCASSEEGYGYTFGSGTRLTVV.